At least ten counts were recorded for the clone carrying this TCR beta chain. Its target is not known. Distinct nucleotide sequences in the sample also encode this CDR3. The data were taken from a study of metastatic and nonmetastatic thyroid tumors. V dropped 0 bases and J dropped 1 base, with 12 bases sitting between them. There are 15 residues in the CDR3. Germline CDR1 DFQATT, CDR2 SNEGSKA (reference sequence). Study findings and constraints: It was reportedly found that TCR beta diversity was significantly higher in malignant thyroid tumors than in benign nodules, a difference seen in both blood and tumor samples.

TCRdb re-called the PCR reads via MiXCR. Among about 92,000 clones listed, 15% were seen once. Thyroid surgery had not been preceded by any treatment in any patient. The TCR sequence derives from a female donor with papillary thyroid cancer or a benign thyroid nodule (not recorded which). Some clones in this sample may be carry-over from other donors' samples. The sequencing input was blood. The chain links TRBV20-1 to TRBJ1-1, with D tentatively TRBD1 (6 bases). CDR3 bases: TGCAGTGCTAGAGAAGGGGGGGGACCGAACACTGAAGCTTTCTTT. It codes for CSAREGGGPNTEAFF.